This T cell receptor (beta chain) was obtained from a study of blood T cell repertoires in COVID-19. Across the study: Acute-phase and convalescent COVID-19 samples originated in the United States, Italy and Spain. PBMCs, B-cell-depleted T cells, or T cells provided the cDNA or gDNA that made up the material.

J lost 3 bases, V lost 4 bases, and 11 bases had no gene match. Germline V lookup: CDR1 SGHKS, CDR2 YYEKEE (reference sequence). The CDR3 runs to 16 residues. Recruitment covered about two dozen US areas and drew participants whose ages spanned about 18 to 100 years. Produced via immunoSEQ multiplex PCR; TCRdb's table is partial and in-frame only. The sample contains 300,000 to 350,000 clones, roughly 87% of which appear only once. The chain carries TRBV5-5 and TRBJ2-3; TRBD2 aligns across 7 bases. The sequenced material came from PBMCs or T cells enriched from blood (not recorded which). This TCR came from a woman aged 25 to 39 who had recovered from COVID-19. Written as DNA, the CDR3 is TGTGCCAGCAGCCCAGGCGGGGGTTTTTCGACAGATACGCAGTATTTT. Translated: CASSPGGGFSTDTQYF.